These T cell receptor beta chains were read from a single sample in a study of technical replicates of blood from a few donors. Generated by immunoSEQ multiplex PCR, the TCRdb table keeps only in-frame clones and is missing some. The sample records tens of thousands of clones, 85% to 95% being singletons. Material for sequencing was T cells isolated from PBMCs. All receptors derive from a human donor in good health. The CDR3 runs from the conserved cysteine through the conserved F or W. The D gene is left open where the match is weak. The listing skips clone size in some rows; elsewhere it reads once, few, many or a size class.

cdr3_length d_call clone_size j_call v_call cdr3_nt cdr3_aa
13 TRBD2 - TRBJ2-7 TRBV6-6 TGTGCCAGCACGATAGCGGGAGTGAACGAGCAGTACTTC CASTIAGVNEQYF
14 TRBD1 - TRBJ2-3 TRBV7-9 TGTGCCAGCCGGGACAGGGGGTCGGTGGGTACGCAGTATTTT CASRDRGSVGTQYF
18 TRBD2 - TRBJ2-1 TRBV19 TGTGCCAGTAGTGCAGGACTAGCGGGAACAACCGCCTACAATGAGCAGTTCTTC CASSAGLAGTTAYNEQFF
16 TRBD1 - TRBJ2-2 TRBV5-8 TGTGCCGGCCTTCTCCGGGACAGGGTTAACACCGGGGAGCTGTTTTTT CAGLLRDRVNTGELFF
14 - once TRBJ2-1 TRBV6-5 TGTGCCAGCAGTTATGCCCTAGAGTACGCTGAGCAGTTCTTC CASSYALEYAEQFF
13 TRBD1 - TRBJ1-1 TRBV27 TGTGCCAGCAGTTACGACAGGGGCACTGAAGCTTTCTTT CASSYDRGTEAFF
14 - - TRBJ1-5 TRBV4-1 TGCGCCAGCAGCCAAGGACAGAGCAATCAGCCCCAGCATTTT CASSQGQSNQPQHF
19 - - TRBJ2-1 TRBV7-6 TGTGCCAGCAGCTTACCATATACGAGGCGGGAACTCTCCTACAATGAGCAGTTCTTC CASSLPYTRRELSYNEQFF
14 - - TRBJ2-7 TRBV5-4 TGTGCCAGCAGACCTGGAGGGCCCCTGAACGAGCAGTACTTC CASRPGGPLNEQYF
15 TRBD2 - TRBJ2-1 TRBV6-1 TGTGCCAGCAGTGAAATAACTAGCGGAAGCGGTGAGCAGTTCTTC CASSEITSGSGEQFF
16 TRBD1 once TRBJ2-3 TRBV29-1 TGCAGCGTCCGGGACAGGGGGCGAATTAAGGCAGATACGCAGTATTTT CSVRDRGRIKADTQYF
17 - - TRBJ1-2 TRBV27 TGTGCCAGCGCAAGTTTTATCGCCGGGACATTTAATTATGGCTACACCTTC CASASFIAGTFNYGYTF
14 - - TRBJ1-5 TRBV18 TGTGCCAGCTCACCATCGGGTAGCAATCAGCCCCAGCATTTT CASSPSGSNQPQHF
14 - - TRBJ1-4 TRBV7-7 TGTGCTAGCAGCTTGGGACTCCGTAATGAAAAACTGTTTTTT CASSLGLRNEKLFF
13 - - TRBJ1-2 TRBV9 TGTGCCAGCAGCGTAGCGGTTAACTATGGCTACACCTTC CASSVAVNYGYTF
17 TRBD2 - TRBJ2-4 TRBV19 TGTGCCAGTAGTATAGGTAATACCGGGACTACCAAAAACATTCAGTACTTC CASSIGNTGTTKNIQYF